These T cell receptor beta chains were read from a single sample in a study of technical replicates of blood from several donors. The protocol was immunoSEQ multiplex PCR, while the TCRdb copy is restricted to in-frame clones and leaves out a portion. Of tens of thousands of clones in the sample, 90% to 98% were seen once. The sequenced sample was T cells isolated from PBMCs. These receptors originate from a human donor in good health. Each CDR3 is given with its conserved first and last residue. The D gene is left open where the match is weak.

v_call	j_call	d_call	cdr3_aa
TRBV27	TRBJ2-2	.	CASSTRTARTGELFF
TRBV6-1	TRBJ2-7	.	CASAMDSPYEQYF
TRBV2	TRBJ2-5	TRBD2	CASSASGDSGETQYF
TRBV19	TRBJ2-1	.	CASSRGQGGSYNEQFF
TRBV7-2	TRBJ1-5	TRBD1	CASSRDRGGNQPQHF
TRBV29-1	TRBJ2-7	TRBD2	CSVTAGAYEQYF
TRBV28	TRBJ1-3	.	CASSPGYTGNTIYF
TRBV5-1	TRBJ2-1	.	CASSLGRNVYNEQFF
TRBV4-1	TRBJ2-7	.	CASSQAGTYEQYF
TRBV18	TRBJ1-2	.	CASSPPSVSGDYGYTF
TRBV6-5	TRBJ2-7	.	CASSHDSEQYF
TRBV9	TRBJ1-1	.	CASSVKKKPDTEAFF
TRBV6-5	TRBJ2-1	TRBD1	CASTTGGRNEQFF
TRBV18	TRBJ1-6	TRBD1	CASSPQDGQGSAPLHF
TRBV6-5	TRBJ2-1	.	CASSADIVDYNEQFF
TRBV15	TRBJ2-7	.	CATSKSRVDIARNYEQYF
TRBV13	TRBJ2-1	TRBD2	CASSFTGLAGYNEQFF
TRBV11-3	TRBJ1-1	TRBD1	CASSPWTGNTEAFF
TRBV25-1	TRBJ2-2	.	CASSEPGQTGELFF
TRBV29-1	TRBJ2-1	TRBD1	CSVEAGTGHSNEQFF
TRBV7-6	TRBJ2-7	TRBD1	CASSSGQGITEQYF
TRBV27	TRBJ2-5	TRBD2	CASSPRLAGEETQYF
TRBV10-2	TRBJ2-1	.	CASKPGLNNEQFF
TRBV2	TRBJ1-4	TRBD1	CASSEDGTANEKLFF
TRBV18	TRBJ2-4	TRBD2	CASSPAGGPLAKNIQYF
TRBV11-2	TRBJ2-7	TRBD2	CASSLGGGPIYEQYF
TRBV6-5	TRBJ1-1	.	CASSYSKLTEAFF
TRBV9	TRBJ2-3	.	CASSVGPGLSTDTQYF
TRBV2	TRBJ2-3	.	CASSEAGGPGTDTQYF
TRBV6-6	TRBJ2-3	.	CASRTGRADTQYF
TRBV19	TRBJ2-7	TRBD1	CASRGTGGYYEQYF
TRBV29-1	TRBJ2-1	.	CSVEEPGDEQFF
TRBV4-1	TRBJ2-1	TRBD1	CASSQDLRTGGWNEQFF
TRBV7-3	TRBJ1-2	.	CASSLGSPGSFYGYTF
TRBV5-1	TRBJ2-2	.	CASSLRGALRPGELFF
TRBV25-1	TRBJ1-5	.	CASSGGTSRDQPQHF
TRBV27	TRBJ2-7	TRBD2	CASTGSGGGYEQYF
TRBV30	TRBJ1-4	.	CASGLRHEKLFF
TRBV5-4	TRBJ2-7	.	CASSPRGASLSEQYF
TRBV6-5	TRBJ2-7	TRBD1	CASSYKGQGYEQYF
TRBV28	TRBJ1-1	TRBD1	CASSDSTGYTEAFF
TRBV30	TRBJ2-2	TRBD1	CAWNSQGAGELFF
TRBV11-2	TRBJ2-1	.	CASSLDLGGGVEQFF
TRBV11-2	TRBJ2-4	.	CASSSMTESRNIQYF
TRBV28	TRBJ1-2	.	CASSPPDPTNGYTF
TRBV7-3	TRBJ2-7	TRBD1	CASSRDSSYEQYF
TRBV7-9	TRBJ1-2	TRBD1	CASSLGQGDYYGYTF
TRBV30	TRBJ2-7	TRBD1	CAWTQSRTGFDEQYF
TRBV6-1	TRBJ1-1	.	CASTVNPHPNTEAFF
TRBV2	TRBJ1-1	TRBD1	CASSEGQGNTEAFF